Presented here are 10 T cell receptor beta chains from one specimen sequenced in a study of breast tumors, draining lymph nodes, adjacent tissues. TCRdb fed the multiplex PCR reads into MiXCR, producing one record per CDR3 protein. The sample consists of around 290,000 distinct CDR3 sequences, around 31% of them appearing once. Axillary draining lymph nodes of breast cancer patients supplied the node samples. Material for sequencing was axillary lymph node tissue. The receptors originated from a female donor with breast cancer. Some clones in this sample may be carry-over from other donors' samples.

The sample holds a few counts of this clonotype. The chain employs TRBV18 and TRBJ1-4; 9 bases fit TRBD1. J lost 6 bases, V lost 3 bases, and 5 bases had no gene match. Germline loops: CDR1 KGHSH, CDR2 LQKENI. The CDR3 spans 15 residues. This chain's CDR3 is CASSPRTGADEKLFF. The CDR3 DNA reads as TGTGCCAGCTCACCCAGGACAGGGGCGGATGAAAAACTGTTTTTT.

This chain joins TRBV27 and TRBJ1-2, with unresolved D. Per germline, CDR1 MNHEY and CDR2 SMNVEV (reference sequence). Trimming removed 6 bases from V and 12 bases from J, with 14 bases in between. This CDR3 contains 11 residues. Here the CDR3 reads CASSQNSGNTF. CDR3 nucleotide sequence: TGTGCCAGCAGCCAGAACTCTGGAAACACCTTC.

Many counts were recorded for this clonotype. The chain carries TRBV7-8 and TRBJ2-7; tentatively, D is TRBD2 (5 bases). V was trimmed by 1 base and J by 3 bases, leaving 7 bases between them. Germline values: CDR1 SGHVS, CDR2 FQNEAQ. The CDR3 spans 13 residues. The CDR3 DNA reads TGTGCCAGCAGCTTAGGACTACTCTACGAGCAGTACTTC. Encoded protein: CASSLGLLYEQYF.

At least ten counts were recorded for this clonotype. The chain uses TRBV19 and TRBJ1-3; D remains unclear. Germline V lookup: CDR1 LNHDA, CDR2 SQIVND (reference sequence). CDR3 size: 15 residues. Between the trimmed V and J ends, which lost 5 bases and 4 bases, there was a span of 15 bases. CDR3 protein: CASSPYPNAGNTIYF. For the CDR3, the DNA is TGTGCCAGTAGTCCGTACCCGAACGCGGGAAACACCATATATTTT.

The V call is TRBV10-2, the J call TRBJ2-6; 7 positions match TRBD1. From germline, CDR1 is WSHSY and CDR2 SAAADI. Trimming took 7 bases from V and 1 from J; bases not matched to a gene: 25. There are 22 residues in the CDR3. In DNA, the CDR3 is TGCGCCAGCACTGGAGGACAGGCCTCCTACGAGCAGGGTAGGTCTGGGGCCAACGTCCTGACTTTC. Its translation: CASTGGQASYEQGRSGANVLTF.

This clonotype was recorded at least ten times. The chain's CDR3 is CAITGTSRTNTGELFF. The CDR3 DNA reads TGTGCCATCACCGGGACTAGCAGGACGAACACCGGGGAGCTGTTTTTT. The rearrangement links TRBV10-3 to TRBJ2-2; 9 bases match TRBD2. Germline CDR1 is ENHRY and CDR2 is SYGVKD. The CDR3 is made up of 16 amino acids. The V gene end was trimmed by 7 bases and the J gene end by 0 bases; junction bases not matched to a gene: 6.

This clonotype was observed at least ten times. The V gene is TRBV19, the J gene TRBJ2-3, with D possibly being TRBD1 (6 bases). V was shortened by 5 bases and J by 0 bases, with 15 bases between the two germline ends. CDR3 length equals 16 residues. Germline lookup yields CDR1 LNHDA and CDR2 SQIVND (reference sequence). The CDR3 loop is CASSPNRVSSTDTQYF. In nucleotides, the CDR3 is TGTGCCAGTAGTCCTAACAGGGTCTCAAGCACAGATACGCAGTATTTT.

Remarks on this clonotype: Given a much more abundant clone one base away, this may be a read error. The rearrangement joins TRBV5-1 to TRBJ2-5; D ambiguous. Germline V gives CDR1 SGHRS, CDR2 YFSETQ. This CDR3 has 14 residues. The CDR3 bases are TGCGCCAGCAGCCCGGAAGCGCTTAAAGACACCCAGTACTTC. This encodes CASSPEALKDTQYF.

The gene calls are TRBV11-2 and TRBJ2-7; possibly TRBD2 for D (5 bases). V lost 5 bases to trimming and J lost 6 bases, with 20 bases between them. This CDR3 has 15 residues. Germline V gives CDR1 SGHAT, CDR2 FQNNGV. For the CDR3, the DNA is TGTGCCAGCAGCCCTAGACGGGCAGCGGATTCCGAGCAGTACTTC. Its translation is CASSPRRAADSEQYF.

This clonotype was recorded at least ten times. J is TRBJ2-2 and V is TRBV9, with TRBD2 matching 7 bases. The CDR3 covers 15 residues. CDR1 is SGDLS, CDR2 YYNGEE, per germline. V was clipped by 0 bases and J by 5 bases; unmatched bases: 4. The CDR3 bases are TGTGCCAGCAGCGTAGCGGGTAGCGGGACCGGGGAGCTGTTTTTT. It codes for CASSVAGSGTGELFF.